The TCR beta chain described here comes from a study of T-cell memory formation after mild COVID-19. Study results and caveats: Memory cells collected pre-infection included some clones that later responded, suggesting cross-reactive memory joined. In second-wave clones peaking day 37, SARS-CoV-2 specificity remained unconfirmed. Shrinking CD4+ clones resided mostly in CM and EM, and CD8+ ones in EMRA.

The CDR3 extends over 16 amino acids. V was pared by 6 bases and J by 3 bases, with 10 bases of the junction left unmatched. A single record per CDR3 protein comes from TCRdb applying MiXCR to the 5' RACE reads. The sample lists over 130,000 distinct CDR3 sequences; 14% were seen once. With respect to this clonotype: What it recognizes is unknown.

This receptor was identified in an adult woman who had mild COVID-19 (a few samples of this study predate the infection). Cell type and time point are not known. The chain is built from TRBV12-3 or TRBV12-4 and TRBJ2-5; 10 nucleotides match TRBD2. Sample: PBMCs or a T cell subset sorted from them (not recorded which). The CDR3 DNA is TGTGCCAGCAGGGTACTAGCGGGACCCAACGAAGAGACCCAGTACTTC. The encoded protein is CASRVLAGPNEETQYF.